This T cell receptor beta chain was recovered during a study of cytotoxic CD8 clonotypes in ibrutinib-treated CLL. The repertoire was sequenced with immunoSEQ multiplex PCR; TCRdb's copy has only in-frame clones and lacks some. In the table there are 150,000 or so clones, 80% of which are singletons. The CDR3 covers 12 residues. Germline V gene lookup returns CDR1 SQVTM and CDR2 ANQGSEA. V lost 5 bases and J lost 0, with 8 bases in between. The clonotype comes from a human donor with chronic lymphocytic leukemia. The V call is TRBV29-1, the J call TRBJ2-7; D is ambiguous. The sequences come from PBMCs, collected after 36 months of ibrutinib treatment. In DNA form, the CDR3 reads TGCAGCGTTAGGAGAGACTCCTACGAGCAGTACTTC. Translated: CSVRRDSYEQYF.